These 16 T cell receptor beta chains were all obtained from the same sample, sequenced in a study of technical replicates of blood from a few donors. Method: immunoSEQ multiplex PCR; TCRdb's copy keeps in-frame clones and lacks some. The profile shows 75,000 to 95,000 clones, 80% to 95% of them singletons. What was sequenced was T cells isolated from PBMCs. The receptors stem from a human donor in good health.

The chain recombines TRBV7-9 with TRBJ1-4; D not resolved. Germline CDR1 is SEHNR and CDR2 is FQNEAQ (reference sequence). There are 14 residues in the CDR3. V lost 1 base to trimming and J lost 8 bases, with 11 bases between them. Here the CDR3 reads CASSLDVLGEKLFF. The CDR3 nucleotides read TGTGCCAGCAGCTTAGACGTCCTGGGCGAAAAACTGTTTTTT. Full variable domain (outside the CDR3, taken from reference TRBV7-9 and TRBJ1-4): DTGVSQNPRHKITKRGQNVTFRCDPISEHNRLYWYRQTLGQGPEFLTYFQNEAQLEKSRLLSDRFSAERPKGSFSTLEIQRTEQGDSAMYLCASSLDVLGEKLFFGSGTQLSVL.

This clone was seen just once. The rearrangement links TRBV18 to TRBJ1-2, with 7 bases aligning to TRBD1. The CDR3 sequence is 14 residues long. CDR1 is KGHSH and CDR2 is LQKENI in the germline V gene. V was pared by 2 bases and J by 4 bases, with 4 bases of the junction left unmatched. The CDR3, as DNA: TGTGCCAGCTCACCAGAGGGGGCTGGCTATGGCTACACCTTC. Protein: CASSPEGAGYGYTF. Full variable domain (missing parts from reference TRBV18 and TRBJ1-2): NAGVMQNPRHLVRRRGQEARLRCSPMKGHSHVYWYRQLPEEGLKFMVYLQKENIIDESGMPKERFSAEFPKEGPSILRIQQVVRGDSAAYFCASSPEGAGYGYTFGSGTRLTVV.

This clone has only a few counts. The V call is TRBV7-2, the J call TRBJ1-1, with TRBD1 as a possible D gene (5 bases). Germline CDR1 is SGHTA and CDR2 is FQGNSA. The CDR3 sequence is 11 residues long. The CDR3 coding sequence is TGTATTACAGGACCAGGGACTGAAGCTTTCTTT. Residues: CITGPGTEAFF.

The J gene is TRBJ2-2, the V gene TRBV25-1; the match to TRBD2 covers 12 bases. J lost 4 bases, V lost 6 bases, and 12 bases had no gene match. Per germline, CDR1 MGHDK and CDR2 SYGVNS. The CDR3 length is 18 residues. The CDR3 loop is CASSPRPGLAGFTGELFF. CDR3 bases: TGTGCCAGCAGCCCCAGACCCGGACTAGCGGGATTCACCGGGGAGCTGTTTTTT. The variable domain in full, with the rest retrieved from reference TRBV25-1 and TRBJ2-2, is EADIYQTPRYLVIGTGKKITLECSQTMGHDKMYWYQQDPGMELHLIHYSYGVNSTEKGDLSSESTVSRIRTEHFPLTLESARPSHTSQYLCASSPRPGLAGFTGELFFGEGSRLTVL.

This chain joins TRBV9 and TRBJ1-2; 10 bases fit TRBD1. CDR1 is SGDLS, CDR2 YYNGEE, per germline. V lost 0 bases to trimming and J lost 1 base; unmatched junction nucleotides: 0. The CDR3 has 15 residues. CDR3 bases: TGTGCCAGCAGCGTAGGGACAGGGGGTAACTATGGCTACACCTTC. Its protein product is CASSVGTGGNYGYTF.

V is TRBV13 and J is TRBJ2-3; the match to TRBD2 covers 8 bases. CDR1 and CDR2 from the germline V gene are PRHDT and FYEKMQ (reference sequence). The CDR3 consists of 17 residues. Losses at the gene ends were 1 base for V and 7 bases for J; bases not matched to a gene: 13. The CDR3 protein is CASSLVIAGTLGYTQYF. The CDR3 nucleotides read TGTGCCAGCAGCTTAGTTATAGCGGGGACTCTTGGATATACGCAGTATTTT.

The chain has TRBV27 and TRBJ2-1; 8 bases are shared with TRBD1. V shed 7 bases and J 2 bases; nucleotides not matched to a gene: 7. The CDR3 extends over 15 amino acids. In germline, CDR1 is MNHEY, CDR2 SMNVEV (reference sequence). The CDR3 reads CASTETGEAYNEQFF. DNA of the CDR3: TGTGCCAGCACCGAGACAGGGGAGGCCTACAATGAGCAGTTCTTC.

This chain connects TRBV5-1 to TRBJ2-7, with TRBD1 matching 12 bases. The ends lost 3 bases at V and 6 bases at J; junction bases unmatched: 7. This CDR3 contains 15 residues. Germline CDR1 reads SGHRS; CDR2 reads YFSETQ. CDR3 bases: TGCGCCAGCAGCTCCGGGGACAGGGGGCTAGGCGAGCAGTACTTC. This codes for CASSSGDRGLGEQYF.

The chain recombines TRBV28 with TRBJ2-7, with 8 bases matching TRBD1. Germline CDR1 and CDR2: MDHEN and SYDVKM. The length of the CDR3 is 15 residues. Trimming cost V 2 bases and J 6 bases; bases outside gene matches: 9. CDR3 nucleotide sequence: TGTGCCAGCAGTTTAGATCAGGGGGCCTACTCCGAGCAGTACTTC. Translating gives CASSLDQGAYSEQYF.

This sequence joins TRBV6-1 and TRBJ1-1; weak D call: TRBD1 (5 bases). The CDR3 loop spans 14 amino acids. V dropped 8 bases and J dropped 10 bases, with 23 bases sitting between them. CDR1 and CDR2 (germline): MNHNS, SASEGT. CDR3 nucleotides: TGTGCCAGCCGGACACATGGAATCCACCAGAGAGCTTTCTTT. Its protein is CASRTHGIHQRAFF.

The chain links TRBV28 to TRBJ1-5; D is perhaps TRBD1 (6 bases). Germline V lookup: CDR1 MDHEN, CDR2 SYDVKM. This CDR3 region has 12 residues. Between the trimmed V and J ends, which lost 5 bases and 8 bases, there was a span of 10 bases. The CDR3 bases are TGTGCCAGCAGTGTTCCAGGGGAGCCCCAGCATTTT. It encodes CASSVPGEPQHF.

This clone was seen only a few times. The rearrangement joins TRBV6-1 to TRBJ1-1; no reliable D call. In germline, CDR1 is MNHNS, CDR2 SASEGT. The CDR3 contains 13 residues. With 8 bases removed from V and 2 bases from J, the gap between germline ends came to 12 bases. The CDR3 DNA sequence: TGTGCCAGCCTACCGAGCGGCAACACTGAAGCTTTCTTT. Protein product: CASLPSGNTEAFF.

This chain links TRBV27 with TRBJ2-2; TRBD1 aligns across 8 bases. Germline CDR1 and CDR2: MNHEY and SMNVEV (reference sequence). The V and J ends lost 3 bases and 0 bases, in that order; junction bases with no gene match: 9. The CDR3 is 18 amino acids. CDR3 residues: CASSFDRTGLSNTGELFF. Written as DNA, the CDR3 is TGTGCCAGCAGTTTTGATCGGACAGGGTTATCGAACACCGGGGAGCTGTTTTTT.

V usage is TRBV6-5 and J usage is TRBJ1-2; D gene ambiguous. The CDR3 consists of 12 residues. V lost 4 bases to trimming and J lost 6 bases, with 9 bases between them. The germline CDR1 and CDR2 sequences are MNHEY and SVGAGI. The CDR3 protein is CASSSSGDGYTF. The CDR3 DNA reads TGTGCCAGCAGTTCGTCAGGCGATGGCTACACCTTC.

The chain uses TRBV27 and TRBJ2-7; 7 nucleotides line up with TRBD2. The V segment lost 7 bases and the J segment 10 bases; nucleotides outside the gene matches: 13. This CDR3 is 13 amino acids long. Germline-derived CDR1 and CDR2 are MNHEY and SMNVEV (reference sequence). CDR3 coding DNA: TGTGCCAGCAAACCCCGGGCGGGAGCCCCTCAGTACTTC. As protein: CASKPRAGAPQYF.

The chain combines TRBV5-1 with TRBJ2-3; TRBD2 aligns across 7 bases. CDR3 size: 15 residues. Trimming removed 6 bases from V and 0 bases from J; junction bases left unmatched: 7. The germline V gene has CDR1 SGHRS and CDR2 YFSETQ. Written as DNA, the CDR3 is TGCGCCAGCACCAAGGGGACTACCAGCACAGATACGCAGTATTTT. It translates to CASTKGTTSTDTQYF.